This record looks at one T cell receptor beta chain sequence and its context. Its antigen remains unknown. This specimen comes from a study of shared clonotypes between healthy human individuals. Study-level information: The people who gave samples were a couple of women and three men aged 18 to 49.

Healthy HIV-negative adults with no recent acute infections or vaccinations were recruited as donors. The V segment lost 0 bases and the J segment 4 bases; nucleotides outside the gene matches: 6. The length of the CDR3 is 15 residues. Germline CDR1 is GTSNPN and CDR2 is SVGIG (reference sequence). The study, taken as a whole, reports: Four donors showed sharing of around 5% of naive CD4 clonotypes. Large depth notwithstanding, sorted-subset sequencing proved incomplete by rarefaction.

The data were produced by immunoSEQ multiplex PCR, yet TCRdb's version contains in-frame clones alone and is incomplete. The sample carries about 2 million clones, approximately 95% recorded once. The clonotype comes from a man aged 18 to 29 in good health. The chain employs TRBV30 and TRBJ1-3; TRBD1 agrees at 7 bases. The sample taken for sequencing was naive CD4+ T cells sorted from blood. Subset specified: CD45RA+ positively selected. The CDR3 nucleotides are TGTGCCTGGAGTGTACAGAGGGGGCTAGGAAACACCATATATTTT. Translating gives CAWSVQRGLGNTIYF.